Below are 24 T cell receptor beta chains sequenced from a single sample in a study of T cells after yellow fever vaccination. One entry per CDR3 protein results from TCRdb running MiXCR on the 5' RACE reads. The sample yields some 150,000 distinct CDR3 sequences, 5% to 7.5% seen once. The material sequenced was CD4+ T cells sorted from PBMCs, taken 10 days after the yellow fever booster vaccination. The receptors were gathered from a young man who received the YFV17D yellow fever vaccine.

There are many counts of this clonotype. The genes are TRBV7-2 and TRBJ2-7, with 8 bases matching TRBD2. V trimming: 5 bases; J trimming: 1 base; junction bases outside the gene matches: 7. Germline CDR1 SGHTA, CDR2 FQGNSA. The CDR3 covers 15 residues. The CDR3 coding sequence is TGTGCCAGCAGCCCTCGGGGGGGGCAATCCTACGAGCAGTACTTC. It yields the protein CASSPRGGQSYEQYF.

This clonotype came up many times. The rearrangement links TRBV14 to TRBJ2-3; 7 bases agree with TRBD1. CDR1 and CDR2 from the germline V gene are SGHDN and FVKESK. The CDR3 totals 14 residues. V trimming: 4 bases; J trimming: 2 bases; junction bases outside the gene matches: 3. This chain's CDR3 is CASSPGQYTDTQYF. The CDR3 bases are TGTGCCAGCAGCCCGGGACAGTACACAGATACGCAGTATTTT.

This clonotype was found many times. The V call is TRBV5-1, the J call TRBJ2-3, with 7 bases aligning to TRBD2. The J segment lost 0 bases and the V segment lost 4 bases, leaving 2 bases of the junction unmatched. The CDR3 runs 14 residues. CDR1 and CDR2 from the germline V gene are SGHRS and YFSETQ. DNA for the CDR3: TGCGCCAGCAGCCTAGCGGCTAGCACAGATACGCAGTATTTT. This translates into CASSLAASTDTQYF.

This clonotype was recorded many times. This chain connects TRBV29-1 to TRBJ2-7; either TRBD1 or TRBD2 may fit D (5 bases each). The V and J ends lost 5 bases and 7 bases respectively, with 21 bases between them. The CDR3 contains 14 residues. Germline V gives CDR1 SQVTM, CDR2 ANQGSEA. The CDR3 loop reads CSVWGGGRTWEQYF. CDR3 DNA: TGCAGCGTTTGGGGCGGAGGCAGGACGTGGGAGCAGTACTTC.

Many counts were recorded for this clonotype. This chain links TRBV5-5 with TRBJ2-6; D is unresolved. Deletions cut 2 bases from V and 0 bases from J, with 6 bases between. The germline CDR1 and CDR2 sequences are SGHKS and YYEKEE (reference sequence). This CDR3 has 15 amino acids. Written as DNA, the CDR3 is TGTGCCAGCAGCTTCTTCGACTCTGGGGCCAACGTCCTGACTTTC. It is translated as CASSFFDSGANVLTF.

At least ten counts were recorded for this clonotype. This chain joins TRBV5-1 and TRBJ2-3; D gene ambiguous. V lost 0 bases and J lost 0, with 5 bases in between. Germline-derived CDR1 and CDR2 are SGHRS and YFSETQ. This CDR3 is 14 amino acids long. The CDR3 spells CASSLEISTDTQYF. In DNA form, the CDR3 reads TGCGCCAGCAGCTTGGAGATTAGCACAGATACGCAGTATTTT.

This clonotype was detected many times. The chain carries TRBV6-2 or TRBV6-3 and TRBJ2-1, with D unclear. Germline V gene sequence: CDR1 MNHEY, CDR2 SVGEGT. The CDR3 totals 15 residues. The ends were cut back, 8 bases at V and 3 bases at J, with 17 bases in the middle. The DNA of the CDR3 is TGTGCCAGCGGTTTTAGTAAAAGCCTCTACAATGAGCAGTTCTTC. Protein sequence: CASGFSKSLYNEQFF.

Many counts were recorded for this clonotype. Here the CDR3 reads CASREAGLNTQYF. CDR3 DNA sequence: TGTGCCAGCAGGGAGGCGGGACTGAATACGCAGTATTTT. This chain uses TRBV6-6 with TRBJ2-3; weak D call: TRBD2 (6 bases). Germline V gene sequence: CDR1 MNHNY, CDR2 SVGAGI (reference sequence). V was trimmed by 6 bases and J by 7 bases, leaving 14 bases between them. The CDR3 consists of 13 residues.

The V and J genes are TRBV6-6 and TRBJ2-1; unclear D gene. The CDR3 is 13 residues long. The germline V gene has CDR1 MNHNY and CDR2 SVGAGI (reference sequence). With 4 bases removed from V and 2 bases from J, the gap between germline ends came to 6 bases. The CDR3 coding sequence is TGTGCCAGCAGTTTAGTTCCCTACAATGAGCAGTTCTTC. Translated: CASSLVPYNEQFF.

This clonotype was observed at least ten times. The chain is built from TRBV29-1 and TRBJ2-5; D may correspond to TRBD1 or TRBD2 (5 bases each). V was pared by 6 bases and J by 5 bases, with 13 bases between. The germline gives CDR1 SQVTM, CDR2 ANQGSEA. This CDR3 spans 12 amino acids. The CDR3 sequence: CSVGEGWETQYF. The CDR3 DNA follows: TGCAGCGTGGGAGAGGGGTGGGAGACCCAGTACTTC.

About this clonotype itself: This could be a read error, since a much larger clone is one nucleotide away. The chain is built from TRBV7-2 and TRBJ2-2, with a possible D match to TRBD2 (5 bases). This CDR3 has 12 residues. Germline-derived CDR1 and CDR2 are SGHTA and FQGNSA. CDR3 amino acids: CASSWSTGVLFF. The CDR3 DNA sequence: TGTGCCAGCAGCTGGAGCACCGGGGTGCTGTTTTTT.

This clonotype was observed many times. The chain employs TRBV12-3 or TRBV12-4 and TRBJ2-7; 10 bases align to TRBD1. The CDR3 is 16 amino acids. Trimming removed 4 bases from V and 4 bases from J; junction bases left unmatched: 10. CDR3 sequence (DNA): TGTGCCAGCAGTTATATGGACAGGGGGAATTGGTACGAGCAGTACTTC. Translated, it gives CASSYMDRGNWYEQYF.

This clonotype was seen at least ten times. J is TRBJ2-7 and V is TRBV5-6; 8 positions agree with TRBD1. Per the germline V gene, CDR1 is SGHDT and CDR2 is YYEEEE. Unmatched junction bases numbered 5, after V lost 0 bases and J lost 3 bases. The CDR3 has 15 amino acids. CDR3 protein: CASSLVGTGLYEQYF. For the CDR3, the DNA is TGTGCCAGCAGCTTGGTCGGGACAGGACTCTACGAGCAGTACTTC. Variable domain in full (rest from reference TRBV5-6 and TRBJ2-7): DAGVTQSPTHLIKTRGQQVTLRCSPKSGHDTVSWYQQALGQGPQFIFQYYEEEERQRGNFPDRFSGHQFPNYSSELNVNALLLGDSALYLCASSLVGTGLYEQYFGPGTRLTVT.

There are many counts of this clonotype. This chain links TRBV15 with TRBJ2-4; 8 bases are a match to TRBD1. Germline V gives CDR1 LNHNV, CDR2 YYDKDF (reference sequence). V trimming: 0 bases; J trimming: 0 bases; junction bases outside the gene matches: 10. The CDR3 length is 19 residues. CDR3 bases: TGTGCCACCAGCAGAGATGTTTTGGTACAGGGGGTAGCCAAAAACATTCAGTACTTC. Translated, it gives CATSRDVLVQGVAKNIQYF.

The table lists this clonotype with many counts. The chain links TRBV4-3 to TRBJ2-7, with D tentatively TRBD1 or TRBD2 (6 bases each). The ends were cut back, 0 bases at V and 8 bases at J, with 11 bases in the middle. The length of the CDR3 is 13 residues. The germline V gene has CDR1 LGHNA and CDR2 YSLEER. Here the CDR3 DNA reads TGCGCCAGCAGCCAAGAGTTGGGGGGCCAGCAGTACTTC. This codes for CASSQELGGQQYF.

Note on this clonotype: This may be a read error: a much more frequent sequence differs by one nucleotide. The chain combines TRBV25-1 with TRBJ2-5; TRBD2 might be the D (6 bases). The CDR3 loop spans 14 amino acids. Germline loops: CDR1 MGHDK, CDR2 SYGVNS. The CDR3 protein is CARSEPIAGETQYF. The CDR3 DNA reads as TGTGCCAGAAGTGAACCTATCGCGGGGGAGACCCAGTACTTC.

This clonotype was seen at least ten times. The V and J genes are TRBV29-1 and TRBJ1-5; tentatively, D is TRBD1 (5 bases). This CDR3 region has 14 residues. The germline V and J ends were trimmed by 5 bases and 2 bases, with 13 bases remaining between them. Germline V gene data show CDR1 as SQVTM and CDR2 as ANQGSEA. As DNA, the CDR3 is TGCAGCGTTCAGGAAGGAGGGGGCAATCAGCCCCAGCATTTT. It codes for CSVQEGGGNQPQHF.

With respect to this clonotype: A single base separates this from a much larger clone, so it may be a read error. CDR3 in DNA: TGTGCCAGCAGCTTAGAGGCTAGCAGTGACATTCAGTACTTC. This sequence encodes CASSLEASSDIQYF. The chain employs TRBV7-2 and TRBJ2-4; D might be TRBD2 (5 bases). The CDR3 contains 14 residues. The germline V and J ends were trimmed by 1 base and 8 bases, with 12 bases remaining between them. Germline CDR1 reads SGHTA; CDR2 reads FQGNSA. Using reference TRBV7-2 and TRBJ2-4 for the parts outside the CDR3, the full variable domain is GAGVSQSPSNKVTEKGKDVELRCDPISGHTALYWYRQSLGQGLEFLIYFQGNSAPDKSGLPSDRFSAERTGGSVSTLTIQRTQQEDSAVYLCASSLEASSDIQYFGAGTRLSVL.

Many counts were recorded for this clonotype. The chain carries TRBV20-1 and TRBJ2-5; 7 nucleotides line up with TRBD1. Germline trimming cut 5 bases from V and 5 bases from J; bases unmatched to any gene: 8. Germline V gene data show CDR1 as DFQATT and CDR2 as SNEGSKA (reference sequence). This CDR3 spans 13 amino acids. The CDR3 region is CSAPRQGRETQYF. CDR3 in DNA: TGCAGTGCTCCCCGACAGGGTCGGGAGACCCAGTACTTC.

Many counts were recorded for this clonotype. The chain joins TRBV6-5 to TRBJ2-1; TRBD2 is a possible D gene (5 bases). The V end was cut by 2 bases, the J end by 0 bases, with 14 bases between. The CDR3 has 17 residues. Germline CDR1 and CDR2: MNHEY and SVGAGI. CDR3 DNA sequence: TGTGCCAGCAGTTACAGTTGGCGGAGGAGCTCCTACAATGAGCAGTTCTTC. Protein product: CASSYSWRRSSYNEQFF.

This clonotype has only a few counts. This rearrangement joins TRBV7-2 to TRBJ2-7, with 8 bases aligning to TRBD2. Losses at the gene ends were 3 bases for V and 0 bases for J; bases not matched to a gene: 4. The CDR3 totals 15 residues. Germline V gives CDR1 SGHTA, CDR2 FQGNSA. The CDR3 region is CASSFLAGTSYEQYF. The CDR3 DNA reads TGTGCCAGCAGCTTTCTAGCGGGTACCTCCTACGAGCAGTACTTC.

This clonotype was recorded many times. The chain has TRBV5-5 and TRBJ1-4; D perhaps matches TRBD1 (6 bases). V was trimmed by 2 bases and J by 4 bases, leaving 9 bases between them. The CDR3 is 14 residues long. The germline V gene encodes CDR1 SGHKS and CDR2 YYEKEE (reference sequence). Here the CDR3 DNA reads TGTGCCAGCAGCTTCCCCAGGGGTAATGAAAAACTGTTTTTT. This translates into CASSFPRGNEKLFF.

This clonotype has at least ten counts. The chain couples TRBV29-1 to TRBJ2-5, with D tentatively TRBD2 (6 bases). Trimming pared 7 bases from V and 4 bases from J, leaving 22 bases between. The CDR3 loop spans 15 amino acids. From germline, CDR1 is SQVTM and CDR2 ANQGSEA. CDR3 DNA sequence: TGCAGCGCCGGTGGAGGGCGTGCAGTGTCAGAGACCCAGTACTTC. Encoded protein: CSAGGGRAVSETQYF.

This clonotype showed up many times. The J gene is TRBJ2-1, the V gene TRBV12-3 or TRBV12-4; either TRBD1 or TRBD2 may supply D (5 bases each). The CDR3 runs 17 residues. Trimming removed 2 bases from V and 6 bases from J, with 20 bases in between. The CDR3 here is CASSLRLGDPSPNEQFF. The CDR3 DNA reads TGTGCCAGCAGTTTAAGGTTAGGGGACCCCAGCCCCAATGAGCAGTTCTTC.